This T cell receptor (beta chain) was sequenced for a study of response to subunit inactivated influenza vaccine. This CDR3 is built from 14 residues. CDR1 SGHRS and CDR2 YFSETQ come from the germline V gene. Trimming took off 1 base at V and 6 bases at J, with 11 bases between the two ends. TCRdb independently ran MiXCR on the RT-PCR reads; one entry per CDR3 protein. The profile shows about 620,000 distinct CDR3 sequences, over 9.5% of them singletons. The V and J genes are TRBV5-1 and TRBJ2-1, with D maybe TRBD2 (6 bases). This TCR was sampled from a man in his forties or fifties who received an inactivated influenza vaccine. Sample: PBMCs from blood, taken on the day of vaccination. CDR3 loop: CASSLSGQSNEQFF. The CDR3 DNA follows: TGCGCCAGCAGCTTGAGCGGGCAAAGCAATGAGCAGTTCTTC.